The T cell receptor (beta chain) described here comes from a study of regulatory T cells in long-lasting Graves disease. Study-wide points: Persistent disease favored TRBV28, TRBJ1-2 and TRBJ2-5. TCR diversity was lower in persistent Graves' patients (versus newly diagnosed ones). More public clonotypes were shared by persistent patients (2,741) than by new patients (about 970).

The time point: persistent/refractory GD, antithyroid drugs over 5 years with positive TRAb. The TCR library was made from RNA extracted from PBMCs. As a group, patients came from one endocrinology department in Xi'an, China. This clonotype came up many times. Its target is not known. Trimming took 5 bases from V and 5 from J; bases not matched to a gene: 16. CDR1 is SGHTA, CDR2 FQGNSA, per germline. This CDR3 spans 18 amino acids. According to the study, TCR beta libraries were built with iRepertoire HTBI primers and CDR3-region Arm-PCR. One entry per CDR3 protein results from TCRdb running MiXCR on the multiplex PCR reads. The sample has around 300,000 distinct CDR3 sequences, around a fifth seen once.

Sample: peripheral blood mononuclear cells (PBMCs), taken when the disease was refractory, from a patient treated with antithyroid drugs. This sequence originates from a female donor with Graves disease. The chain couples TRBV7-2 to TRBJ2-5; TRBD2 aligns across 11 bases. As DNA, the CDR3 is TGTGCCAGCAGCGTTAGCGGGAGGGCCTCCGGCCATTTTGAGACCCAGTACTTC. The encoded protein is CASSVSGRASGHFETQYF.